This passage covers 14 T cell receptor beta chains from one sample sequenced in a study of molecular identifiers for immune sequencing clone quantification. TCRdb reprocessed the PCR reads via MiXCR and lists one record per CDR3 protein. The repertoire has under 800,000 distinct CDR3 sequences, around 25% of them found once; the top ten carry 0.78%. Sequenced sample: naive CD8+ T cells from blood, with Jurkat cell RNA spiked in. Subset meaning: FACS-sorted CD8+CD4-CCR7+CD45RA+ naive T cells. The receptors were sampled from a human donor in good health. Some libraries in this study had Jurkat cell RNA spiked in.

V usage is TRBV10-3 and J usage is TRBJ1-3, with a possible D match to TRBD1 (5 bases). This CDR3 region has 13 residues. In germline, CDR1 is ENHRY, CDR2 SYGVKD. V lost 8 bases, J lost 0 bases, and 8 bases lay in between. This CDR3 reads CAIGGNSGNTIYF. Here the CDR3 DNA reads TGTGCCATCGGGGGTAACTCTGGAAACACCATATATTTT.

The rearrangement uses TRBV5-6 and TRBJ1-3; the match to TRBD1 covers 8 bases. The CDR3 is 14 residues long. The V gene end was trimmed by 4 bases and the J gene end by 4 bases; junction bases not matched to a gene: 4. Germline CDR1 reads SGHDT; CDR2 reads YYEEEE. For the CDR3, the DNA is TGTGCCAGCAGCCCCCGGACAGGGGGAAACACCATATATTTT. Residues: CASSPRTGGNTIYF.

This CDR3 is CASSAPTSSYEQYF. The CDR3 region has the DNA TGTGCCAGCAGCGCCCCGACTAGCAGCTACGAGCAGTACTTC. The chain links TRBV2 to TRBJ2-7; 7 bases align to TRBD2. Germline assignment: CDR1 SNHLY and CDR2 FYNNEI. Losses at the gene ends were 6 bases for V and 3 bases for J; bases not matched to a gene: 8. This CDR3 contains 14 residues.

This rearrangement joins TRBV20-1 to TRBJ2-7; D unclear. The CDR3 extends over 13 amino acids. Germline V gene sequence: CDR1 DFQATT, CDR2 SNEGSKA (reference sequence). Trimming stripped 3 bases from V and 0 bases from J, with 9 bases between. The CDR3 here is CSARPPYSYEQYF. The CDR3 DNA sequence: TGCAGTGCTAGGCCGCCGTACTCCTACGAGCAGTACTTC.

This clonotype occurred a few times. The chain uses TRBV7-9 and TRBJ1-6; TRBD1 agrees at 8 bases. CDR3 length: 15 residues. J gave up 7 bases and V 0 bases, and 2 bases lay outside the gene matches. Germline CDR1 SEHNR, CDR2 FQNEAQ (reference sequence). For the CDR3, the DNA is TGTGCCAGCAGCTTAGCACAGGGGGTAAATTCACCCCTCCACTTT. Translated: CASSLAQGVNSPLHF.

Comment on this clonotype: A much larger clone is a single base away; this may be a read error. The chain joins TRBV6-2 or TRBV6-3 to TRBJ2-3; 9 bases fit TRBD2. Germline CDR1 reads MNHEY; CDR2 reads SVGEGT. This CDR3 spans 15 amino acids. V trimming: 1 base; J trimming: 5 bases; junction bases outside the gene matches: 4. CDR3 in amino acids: CASSYWASGVDTQYF. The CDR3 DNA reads TGTGCCAGCAGTTACTGGGCTAGCGGGGTAGATACGCAGTATTTT.

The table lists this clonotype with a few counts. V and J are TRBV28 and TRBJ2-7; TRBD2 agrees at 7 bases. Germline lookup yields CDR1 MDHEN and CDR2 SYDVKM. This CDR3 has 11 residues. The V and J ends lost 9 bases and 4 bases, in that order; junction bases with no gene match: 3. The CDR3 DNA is TGTGCCAGTCATAGCGGGTACGAGCAGTACTTC. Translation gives CASHSGYEQYF.

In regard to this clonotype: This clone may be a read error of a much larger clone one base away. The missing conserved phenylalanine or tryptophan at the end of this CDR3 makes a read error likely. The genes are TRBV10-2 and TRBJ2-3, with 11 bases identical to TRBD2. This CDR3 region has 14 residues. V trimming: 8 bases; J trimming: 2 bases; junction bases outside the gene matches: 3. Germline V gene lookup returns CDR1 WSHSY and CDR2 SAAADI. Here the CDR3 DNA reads TGCGCCAGCTTAGCGGGGGGGACCACAGATACGCAGTATCTT. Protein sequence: CASLAGGTTDTQYL.

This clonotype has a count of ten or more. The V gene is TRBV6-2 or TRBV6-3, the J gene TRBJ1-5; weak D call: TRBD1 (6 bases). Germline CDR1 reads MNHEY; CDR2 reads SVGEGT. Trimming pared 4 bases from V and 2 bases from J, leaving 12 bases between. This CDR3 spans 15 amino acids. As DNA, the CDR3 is TGTGCCAGCAGTTTGTTAAGACAGGGCAATCAGCCCCAGCATTTT. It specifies CASSLLRQGNQPQHF.

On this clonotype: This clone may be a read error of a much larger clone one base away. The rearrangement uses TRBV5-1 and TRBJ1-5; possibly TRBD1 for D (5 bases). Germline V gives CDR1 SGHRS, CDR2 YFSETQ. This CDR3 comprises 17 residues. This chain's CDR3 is CASGIIAGTDENQPQQF. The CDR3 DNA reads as TGCGCCAGCGGAATAATCGCCGGGACGGATGAAAATCAGCCCCAGCAGTTT.

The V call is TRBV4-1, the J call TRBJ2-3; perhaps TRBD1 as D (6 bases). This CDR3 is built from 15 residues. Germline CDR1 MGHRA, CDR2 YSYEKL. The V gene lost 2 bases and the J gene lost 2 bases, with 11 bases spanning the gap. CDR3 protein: CASSQRTADTDTQYF. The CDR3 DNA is TGCGCCAGCAGCCAAAGGACAGCTGACACAGATACGCAGTATTTT.

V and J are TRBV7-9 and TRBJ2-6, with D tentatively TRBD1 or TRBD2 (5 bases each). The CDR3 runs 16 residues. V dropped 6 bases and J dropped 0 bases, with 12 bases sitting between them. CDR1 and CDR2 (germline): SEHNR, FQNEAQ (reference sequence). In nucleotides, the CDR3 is TGTGCCAGCAGTACCGGGACGATCTCTGGGGCCAACGTCCTGACTTTC. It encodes CASSTGTISGANVLTF.

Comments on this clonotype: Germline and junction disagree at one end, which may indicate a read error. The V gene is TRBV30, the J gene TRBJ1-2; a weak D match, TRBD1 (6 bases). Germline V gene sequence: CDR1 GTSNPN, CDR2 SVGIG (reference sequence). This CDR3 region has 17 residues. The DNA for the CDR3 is TGTGCCTGGAGTCCCGAGCCGACAGGCGCAGCTAACTATGGCTGCACCTTC. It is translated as CAWSPEPTGAANYGCTF.

CDR3: CASSQQGESHIANIQYF. The CDR3 DNA is TGCGCCAGCAGCCAACAGGGGGAGAGCCACATTGCAAACATTCAGTACTTC. This sequence joins TRBV4-1 and TRBJ2-4; 7 positions match TRBD1. V dropped 2 bases and J dropped 6; count of bases not matched to a gene: 13. The CDR3 is 17 residues long. Germline V gene data show CDR1 as MGHRA and CDR2 as YSYEKL.